This TCR beta chain was documented in a study of metastatic and nonmetastatic thyroid tumors. Notes on the study in general: In blood and tumor, TCR beta diversity was reportedly significantly higher in malignant thyroid tumors than in benign nodules.

V shed 5 bases, J shed 6 bases, and the junction held 3 bases outside the gene matches. CDR1 is SEHNR and CDR2 is FQNEAQ in the germline V gene (reference sequence). The CDR3 spans 13 residues. Regarding this clone: The antigen is unknown.

Using MiXCR, TCRdb re-called clones from the PCR reads. The data show roughly 6,100 clones, around 32% seen once. Every patient was untreated before thyroid surgery. This chain links TRBV7-9 with TRBJ2-2, with 7 bases identical to TRBD2. Specimen: adjacent normal tissue. This clonotype was sampled from a female donor with papillary thyroid cancer or a benign thyroid nodule (not recorded which). Some clones in this sample may be carry-over from other donors' samples. CDR3 residues: CASSKTSPGELFF. The CDR3, as DNA: TGTGCCAGCAGCAAGACTAGCCCCGGGGAGCTGTTTTTT.